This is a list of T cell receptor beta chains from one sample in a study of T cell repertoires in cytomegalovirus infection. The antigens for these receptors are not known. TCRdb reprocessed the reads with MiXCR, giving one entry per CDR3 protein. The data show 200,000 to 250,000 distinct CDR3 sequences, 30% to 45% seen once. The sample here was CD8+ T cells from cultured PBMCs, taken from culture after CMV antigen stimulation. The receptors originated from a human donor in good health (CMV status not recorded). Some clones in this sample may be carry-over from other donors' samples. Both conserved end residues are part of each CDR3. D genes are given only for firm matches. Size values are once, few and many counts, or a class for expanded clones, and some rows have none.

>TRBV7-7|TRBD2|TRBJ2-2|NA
CASSSGLAGGLLNTGELFF
TGTGCCAGCAGCTCGGGACTAGCGGGGGGTCTCCTAAACACCGGGGAGCTGTTTTTT
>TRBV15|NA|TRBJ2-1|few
CATEGGNYNEQFF
TGTGCCACCGAAGGGGGGAACTACAATGAGCAGTTCTTC
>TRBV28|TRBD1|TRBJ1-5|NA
CASSKGQGAMPQHF
TGTGCCAGCAGTAAAGGACAGGGGGCTATGCCCCAGCATTTT
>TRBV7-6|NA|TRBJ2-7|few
CASSLGFGEQYF
TGTGCCAGCAGCCTCGGGTTCGGCGAGCAGTACTTC
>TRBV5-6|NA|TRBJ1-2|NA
CASSSGGLYGYTF
TGTGCCAGCAGCTCTGGAGGGCTCTATGGCTACACCTTC
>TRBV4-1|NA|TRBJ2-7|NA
CASSQDSRTSSYEQYF
TGCGCCAGCAGCCAAGATTCGAGGACCAGCTCCTACGAGCAGTACTTC
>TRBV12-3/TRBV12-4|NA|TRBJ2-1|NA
CASSPSADYYNEQFF
TGTGCCAGCAGTCCCTCGGCGGACTACTACAATGAGCAGTTCTTC
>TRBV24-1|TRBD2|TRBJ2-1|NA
CATSDLAGGVYNEQFF
TGTGCCACCAGTGATTTAGCGGGAGGAGTCTACAATGAGCAGTTCTTC
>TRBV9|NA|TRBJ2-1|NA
CASSVDSNYNEQFF
TGTGCCAGCAGCGTGGATTCCAACTACAATGAGCAGTTCTTC
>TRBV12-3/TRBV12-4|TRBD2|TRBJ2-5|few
CASTRGGKETQYF
TGTGCCAGCACCCGGGGGGGGAAAGAGACCCAGTACTTC
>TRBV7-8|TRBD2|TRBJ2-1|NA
CASSPEAGGFSNEQFF
TGTGCCAGCAGCCCAGAGGCGGGGGGGTTCTCCAATGAGCAGTTCTTC
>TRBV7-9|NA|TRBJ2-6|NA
CASTPLHLSGANVLTF
TGTGCCAGCACCCCACTCCACCTCTCTGGGGCCAACGTCCTGACTTTC
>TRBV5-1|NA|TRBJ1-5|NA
CASRDQPQHF
TGCGCCAGCAGAGATCAGCCCCAGCATTTT
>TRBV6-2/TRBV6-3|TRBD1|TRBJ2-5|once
CASSSTGAQETQYF
TGTGCCAGCAGTTCGACAGGGGCCCAAGAGACCCAGTACTTC
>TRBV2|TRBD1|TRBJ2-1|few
CASRQGQGRSEQFF
TGTGCCAGCAGACAGGGACAGGGAAGATCTGAGCAGTTCTTC
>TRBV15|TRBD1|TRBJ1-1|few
CATSRGLMTGRDNTEAFF
TGTGCCACCAGCAGAGGTCTTATGACAGGGAGGGATAACACTGAAGCTTTCTTT
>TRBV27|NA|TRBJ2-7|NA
CASSHSKYEQYF
TGTGCCAGCAGCCACAGTAAATACGAGCAGTACTTC
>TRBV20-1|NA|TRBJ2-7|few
CSARDLAAPYEQYF
TGCAGTGCTAGAGATCTGGCGGCTCCCTACGAGCAGTACTTC
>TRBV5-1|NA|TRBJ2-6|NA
CASSLEGVGANVLTF
TGCGCCAGCAGCTTGGAAGGGGTTGGGGCCAACGTCCTGACTTTC
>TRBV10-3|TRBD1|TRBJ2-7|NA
CAISEGQGYEQYF
TGTGCCATCAGTGAGGGACAGGGCTACGAGCAGTACTTC
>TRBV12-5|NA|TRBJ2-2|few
CASGLVSGATNTGELFF
TGTGCTAGTGGTTTGGTATCGGGGGCTACGAACACCGGGGAGCTGTTTTTT
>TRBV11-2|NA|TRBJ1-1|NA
CASSLETPEAFF
TGTGCCAGCAGCTTAGAAACCCCTGAAGCTTTCTTT
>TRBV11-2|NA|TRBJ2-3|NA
CASSLEGSRASTDTQYF
TGTGCCAGCAGCTTAGAGGGAAGCCGGGCTAGCACAGATACGCAGTATTTT
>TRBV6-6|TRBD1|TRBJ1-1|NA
CASGWRGQGFEAFF
TGTGCCAGCGGATGGAGGGGACAGGGATTTGAAGCTTTCTTT
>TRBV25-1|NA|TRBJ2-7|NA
CASSDTASIHEQYF
TGTGCCAGCAGTGATACGGCTAGCATCCACGAGCAGTACTTC
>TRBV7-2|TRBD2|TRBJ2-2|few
CASSLKLAGATGELFF
TGTGCCAGCAGCTTAAAACTAGCGGGAGCGACCGGGGAGCTGTTTTTT
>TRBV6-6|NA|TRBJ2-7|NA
CASSFRDGPYEQYF
TGTGCCAGCAGCTTCCGGGACGGACCCTACGAGCAGTACTTC